Described below is a single T cell receptor beta chain sequence and its context. The antigen it recognizes is unknown. Within one base of it there is no much larger clone, and no base qualities were kept. The entry originates in a study of blood T cell repertoires in COVID-19 (TCRdb year 2020). About the full investigation: Collaborator samples came from the United States, Italy and Spain and covered acute and convalescent phases of COVID-19. A freely available public database, intended as a resource for researchers studying the immune response to SARS-CoV-2, is where the repertoires were released. Samples came from the ongoing ImmuneRACE study (first 160 participants) plus 1,254 subjects from 6 global collaborators. The prospective study material was composed of cDNA or gDNA derived from T cells, B-cell-depleted T cells, or PBMCs. The sample metadata nearly always contained a de-identified subject ID, COVID-19 status, age in years and sex. Deeply sampled blood TCRbeta repertoires from subjects exposed to, actively infected with, or recovered from COVID-19 were included in the dataset. Where HLA class I and class II types were available, the types were taken from metadata supplied by the sample provider, not from assay-based typing.

Whole blood was collected in K2EDTA tubes by collaborating institutions according to the institutions' own protocols. For TCRbeta analysis, collaborators shipped samples as frozen whole blood, isolated PBMCs, or DNA extracted from either of those sample types. TCRbeta CDR3 regions were amplified from genomic DNA using the immunoSEQ Assay, a bias-controlled multiplex PCR. The original methods were these. Nucleated cell counts per sample were estimated from amplification of reference gene primers within the assay. To quantify the absolute abundance of each unique TCRbeta CDR3 rearrangement, sequence reads were collapsed and filtered. For each sample, productive Simpson clonality was calculated as the square root of Simpson's diversity index across productive rearrangements. TCRdb stores this immuneACCESS table with in-frame sequences only. Part of the clones is absent; in the studies checked, under half of the shortfall reflects unresolved V genes, and no reason is known for the rest. V, J and clone size derive from that table, while D and trimming were established from the DNA sequence. The sample includes roughly 20,000 clones, with around 80% observed a single time. In total, the top ten clones hold 9.5% to 15% of the sample.

General findings and caveats noted by the study authors: The amount of clinical and demographic metadata varied by source and participant and was provided uncurated.

Sequencing was performed on peripheral blood. The sequence was obtained from a man aged 55-75 years with active COVID-19.

CDR3 loop: CASSPSEGSTDTQYF. In nucleotide form, the sequence is TGTGCCAGCAGCCCCTCGGAGGGCAGCACAGATACGCAGTATTTT. The chain is encoded by TRBV6-5 joined to TRBJ2-3; TRBD2 is a possible D gene, resting on 6 matching bases. The trim is 6 bases for V and 0 bases for J, with a gap of 13 bases between the germline ends. The CDR3 runs 15 amino acids, cysteine and phenylalanine included. The sequence is cut down to CDR3 DNA, 45 bases in frame from base 1. Based on the germline V gene, the CDR1 and CDR2 sequences are MNHEY and SVGAGI.